Each of the 15 T cell receptor beta chains below was sequenced from the same sample in a study of T-cell reconstitution after alpha-beta-depleted transplantation in children. Researchers prepared the TCRbeta library using unique molecular identifiers, the study reports. TCRdb independently ran MiXCR on the PCR reads; one entry per CDR3 protein. The sample holds over 550,000 distinct CDR3 sequences, over 9.5% seen once. The source was PBMCs from the stem cell graft donor, collected from the stem cell graft. These receptors all stem from a human donor who donated a stem cell graft to a child with acute myeloid leukemia.

V and J are TRBV4-3 and TRBJ1-4, with a weak D call TRBD1 (5 bases). The CDR3 runs 16 residues. V lost 1 base to trimming and J lost 5 bases, with 14 bases between them. Per the germline V gene, CDR1 is LGHNA and CDR2 is YSLEER. The CDR3 DNA sequence: TGCGCCAGCAGCCAAGTCCACCGGACACCGAATGAAAAACTGTTTTTT. Residues: CASSQVHRTPNEKLFF.

The table lists this clonotype with a few counts. This chain links TRBV29-1 with TRBJ2-5; tentatively, D is TRBD2 (5 bases). V was shortened by 0 bases and J by 5 bases, with 13 bases between the two germline ends. The CDR3 consists of 14 residues. The germline V gene has CDR1 SQVTM and CDR2 ANQGSEA. The chain's CDR3 is CSVEDGVVIETQYF. CDR3 coding DNA: TGCAGCGTTGAAGACGGGGTAGTAATTGAGACCCAGTACTTC.

In this sample, this clonotype turned up a few times. CDR3 sequence reads: CASSVSGRQETQYF. DNA of the CDR3: TGTGCCAGCAGTGTGAGCGGCCGCCAAGAGACCCAGTACTTC. The rearrangement joins TRBV2 to TRBJ2-5, with D possibly being TRBD2 (5 bases). The germline CDR1 and CDR2 sequences are SNHLY and FYNNEI. This CDR3 has 14 residues. The V end was cut by 4 bases, the J end by 1 base, with 10 bases between.

The chain uses TRBV12-3 or TRBV12-4 and TRBJ2-1; D gene unclear. CDR3 size: 13 residues. Trimming took 3 bases from V and 15 from J, leaving 18 bases between them. The DNA for the CDR3 is TGTGCCAGCAGTTTCGATGTCGGGCAGGATCTGTTCTTC. It is translated as CASSFDVGQDLFF.

The chain uses TRBV7-2 and TRBJ2-2, with D perhaps given as TRBD1 or TRBD2 (5 bases each). From germline, CDR1 is SGHTA and CDR2 FQGNSA. Trimming removed 5 bases at V and 13 bases at J, with 14 bases between. This CDR3 comprises 12 residues. This CDR3 is CASSPGPRVLFF. CDR3 sequence (DNA): TGTGCCAGCAGCCCGGGACCCAGGGTGCTGTTTTTT.

This clonotype was detected ten times or more. This rearrangement joins TRBV6-5 to TRBJ2-5; 9 nucleotides align to TRBD2. The V segment lost 4 bases and the J segment 6 bases; nucleotides outside the gene matches: 12. Germline CDR1 reads MNHEY; CDR2 reads SVGAGI. This CDR3 has 16 residues. The CDR3 region is CASSSEPGLAKKTQYF. The DNA for the CDR3 is TGTGCCAGCAGTTCGGAACCGGGACTAGCTAAGAAGACCCAGTACTTC.

This clonotype appeared a few times. The chain has TRBV20-1 and TRBJ2-5; D gene ambiguous. Germline-derived CDR1 and CDR2 are DFQATT and SNEGSKA (reference sequence). This CDR3 has 14 residues. The V end lost 0 bases, the J end lost 5 bases, and 13 bases lay between the germline ends. The CDR3 spells CSARDWVLGETQYF. The CDR3 bases are TGCAGTGCTAGAGATTGGGTTCTGGGGGAGACCCAGTACTTC.

This clonotype was observed many times. The rearrangement links TRBV29-1 to TRBJ1-1; D perhaps matches TRBD1 (5 bases). Trimming shortened V by 6 bases and J by 0 bases, and 11 bases separated the two germline ends. Per the germline V gene, CDR1 is SQVTM and CDR2 is ANQGSEA. The CDR3 totals 13 residues. The CDR3 is CSVVGHLNTEAFF. In DNA, the CDR3 is TGCAGCGTGGTAGGACATTTGAACACTGAAGCTTTCTTT.

V is TRBV5-6 and J is TRBJ1-1; D gene ambiguous. Germline CDR1 and CDR2: SGHDT and YYEEEE. Trimming stripped 6 bases from V and 0 bases from J, with 12 bases between. This CDR3 is built from 14 residues. CDR3 sequence: CASTSGIMNTEAFF. CDR3 DNA: TGTGCCAGCACCTCAGGAATCATGAACACTGAAGCTTTCTTT.

The CDR3 loop reads CSASGGTLDQPQHF. DNA for the CDR3: TGCAGTGCTAGTGGCGGGACACTAGATCAGCCCCAGCATTTT. The chain joins TRBV20-1 to TRBJ1-5; possible D gene TRBD1, 6 bases. CDR3 length: 14 amino acids. Trimming left V 3 bases short and J 5 bases short, with 14 bases between. Germline V lookup: CDR1 DFQATT, CDR2 SNEGSKA (reference sequence).

The sample holds a few counts of this clonotype. The chain is built from TRBV12-3 or TRBV12-4 and TRBJ1-3, with D tentatively TRBD1 (6 bases). This CDR3 is 13 amino acids long. The V and J ends lost 6 bases and 4 bases respectively, with 10 bases between them. The chain's CDR3 is CASRRDTGNTIYF. The CDR3 DNA is TGTGCCAGCAGACGGGACACAGGAAACACCATATATTTT.

The CDR3 DNA reads TGTGCCAGCAGTTCCGGAGCAGCGGTTTACGAGCAGTACTTC. This sequence encodes CASSSGAAVYEQYF. V usage is TRBV27 and J usage is TRBJ2-7, with D possibly TRBD2 on 5 matching bases. CDR3 length: 14 amino acids. The germline V gene encodes CDR1 MNHEY and CDR2 SMNVEV (reference sequence). V was cut by 4 bases and J by 4 bases, with 14 bases left in between.

The chain employs TRBV30 and TRBJ1-1; 7 bases map to TRBD1. The V and J ends lost 3 bases and 4 bases, in that order; junction bases with no gene match: 2. The germline V gene has CDR1 GTSNPN and CDR2 SVGIG (reference sequence). The CDR3 sequence is 12 residues long. Written as DNA, the CDR3 is TGTGCCTGGAGCACAGGGGTCACTGAAGCTTTCTTT. Amino acid sequence: CAWSTGVTEAFF.

The sample holds many counts of this clonotype. J is TRBJ2-1 and V is TRBV3-1; D perhaps matches TRBD1 (5 bases). Between the trimmed V and J ends, which lost 10 bases and 11 bases, there was a span of 21 bases. This CDR3 has 13 residues. Germline loops: CDR1 LGHDT, CDR2 YNNKEL (reference sequence). CDR3 bases: TGTGCCACCCCGAGCCGTATAGGGGTTAAGCAGTTCTTC. Translated: CATPSRIGVKQFF.

In its sample, this clonotype was seen many times. The V gene is TRBV5-1, the J gene TRBJ2-1, with D possibly being TRBD2 (6 bases). CDR1 and CDR2 (germline): SGHRS, YFSETQ. The CDR3 totals 14 residues. V lost 0 bases and J 7 bases, leaving 11 bases between the germline ends. CDR3 residues: CASSLAPTRNEQFF. CDR3 DNA: TGCGCCAGCAGCTTGGCCCCGACTAGGAATGAGCAGTTCTTC.